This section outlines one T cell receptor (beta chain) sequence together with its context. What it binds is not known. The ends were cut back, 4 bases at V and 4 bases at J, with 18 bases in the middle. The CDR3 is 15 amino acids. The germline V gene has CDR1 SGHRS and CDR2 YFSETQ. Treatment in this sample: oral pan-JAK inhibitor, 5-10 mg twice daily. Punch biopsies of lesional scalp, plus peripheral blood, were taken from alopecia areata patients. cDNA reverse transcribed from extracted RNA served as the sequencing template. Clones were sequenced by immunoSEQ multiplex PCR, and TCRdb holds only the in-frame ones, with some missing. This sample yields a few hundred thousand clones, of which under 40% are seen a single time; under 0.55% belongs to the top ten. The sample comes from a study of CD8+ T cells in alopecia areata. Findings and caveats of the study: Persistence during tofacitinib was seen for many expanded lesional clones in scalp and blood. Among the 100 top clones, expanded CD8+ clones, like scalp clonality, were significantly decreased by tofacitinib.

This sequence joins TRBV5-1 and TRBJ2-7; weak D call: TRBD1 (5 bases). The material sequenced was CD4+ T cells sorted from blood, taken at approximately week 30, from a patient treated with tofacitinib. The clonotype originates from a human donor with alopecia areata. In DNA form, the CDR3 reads TGCGCCAGCAGCCGGAGCGAAGGTGGGGCTTACGAGCAGTACTTC. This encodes CASSRSEGGAYEQYF.